Listed here are 18 T cell receptor beta chains from one sample, sequenced in a study of identical twins. From the 5' RACE reads, TCRdb called clonotypes with MiXCR, one entry per CDR3 protein. The repertoire holds under 350,000 distinct CDR3 sequences, with less than 9.5% as singletons. These sequences were also reported in another study, on yellow fever vaccine responses in identical twins.

Sequencing was done on a sample of CD8+ T cells sorted from blood. All receptors derive from a woman aged 18 to 35 in good health.

This clonotype was seen a few times. This CDR3 is CASSQEGPHTIVNTQYF. The CDR3 DNA follows: TGCGCCAGCAGCCAAGAAGGCCCGCACACGATAGTAAATACGCAGTATTTT. This chain uses TRBV4-3 with TRBJ2-3; no firm D call. The V and J ends lost 0 bases and 7 bases respectively, with 20 bases between them. CDR1 is LGHNA, CDR2 YSLEER, per germline. This CDR3 spans 17 amino acids.

This clonotype was recorded at least ten times. The gene calls are TRBV5-1 and TRBJ2-7; TRBD2 matches 7 bases. Trimming took 0 bases from V and 3 from J; bases not matched to a gene: 9. CDR3 length: 16 residues. The germline V gene has CDR1 SGHRS and CDR2 YFSETQ. The CDR3 spells CASSLVQRGGNYEQYF. Written as DNA, the CDR3 is TGCGCCAGCAGCTTGGTACAGCGGGGAGGAAACTACGAGCAGTACTTC.

The chain joins TRBV4-3 to TRBJ2-1; D gene unclear. The ends were cut back, 1 base at V and 7 bases at J, with 14 bases in the middle. CDR3 length: 15 residues. CDR1 is LGHNA, CDR2 YSLEER, per germline. The DNA for the CDR3 is TGCGCCAGCAGCCAAGGGAGCGTATCGGGTAATGAGCAGTTCTTC. Protein: CASSQGSVSGNEQFF.

This clonotype has only a few counts. The rearrangement uses TRBV29-1 and TRBJ2-3; 10 bases fit TRBD2. The germline gives CDR1 SQVTM, CDR2 ANQGSEA. The ends lost 5 bases at V and 4 bases at J; junction bases unmatched: 6. The CDR3 has 14 residues. The CDR3 DNA sequence: TGCAGCGTTCTACCTAGCGGGAGTGCAGATACGCAGTATTTT. The encoded protein is CSVLPSGSADTQYF.

This chain connects TRBV6-5 to TRBJ2-3; maybe TRBD1 (6 bases). The CDR3 sequence is 18 residues long. Trimming took 2 bases from V and 4 from J, leaving 22 bases between them. Germline CDR1 and CDR2: MNHEY and SVGAGI. In DNA form, the CDR3 reads TGTGCCAGCAGTTACCGGCGCCGGGACACCGTCAACGCAGATACGCAGTATTTT. Translating gives CASSYRRRDTVNADTQYF.

This clonotype was recorded a few times. V and J are TRBV2 and TRBJ1-1, with TRBD1 as a possible D gene (5 bases). Germline CDR1 is SNHLY and CDR2 is FYNNEI. Trimming took off 6 bases at V and 0 bases at J, with 11 bases between the two ends. The CDR3 is made up of 14 amino acids. In nucleotides, the CDR3 is TGTGCCAGCAGCGAGACAGCCATGAACACTGAAGCTTTCTTT. Translation gives CASSETAMNTEAFF.

Ten or more counts support this clonotype. The chain couples TRBV28 to TRBJ2-7, with D perhaps assigned TRBD1 or TRBD2 (5 bases each). The CDR3 length is 15 residues. Trimming stripped 6 bases from V and 2 bases from J, with 17 bases between. Germline V gives CDR1 MDHEN, CDR2 SYDVKM. In nucleotides, the CDR3 is TGTGCCAGCAGCACAAATTTCGGGACCACCTACGAGCAGTACTTC. Translating gives CASSTNFGTTYEQYF.

There are many counts of this clonotype. This sequence joins TRBV5-6 and TRBJ2-3, with D unclear. The germline V gene has CDR1 SGHDT and CDR2 YYEEEE. The ends were cut back, 2 bases at V and 4 bases at J, with 5 bases in the middle. This CDR3 contains 12 residues. CDR3 sequence reads: CASSFSPDTQYF. DNA for the CDR3: TGTGCCAGCAGCTTCAGCCCAGATACGCAGTATTTT.

The chain links TRBV6-5 to TRBJ1-5; no clear D gene. The CDR3 covers 13 residues. With 2 bases removed from V and 7 bases from J, the gap between germline ends came to 9 bases. Germline CDR1 MNHEY, CDR2 SVGAGI. The chain's CDR3 is CASSYTNSQPQHF. The CDR3 DNA reads TGTGCCAGCAGTTACACCAACAGCCAGCCCCAGCATTTT.

This clonotype was observed many times. The chain recombines TRBV5-1 with TRBJ2-7, with D possibly matching TRBD2 (5 bases). In germline, CDR1 is SGHRS, CDR2 YFSETQ. The CDR3 consists of 13 residues. The V end lost 5 bases, the J end lost 4 bases, and 13 bases lay between the germline ends. CDR3 region: CASRLEGKYEQYF. CDR3 nucleotides: TGCGCCAGCAGGTTAGAGGGAAAGTACGAGCAGTACTTC.

This clonotype has just a few counts. The genes are TRBV6-4 and TRBJ1-6, with D unclear. This CDR3 contains 15 residues. Germline CDR1 is MRHNA and CDR2 is SNTAGT. V gave up 6 bases and J gave up 5 bases, with 14 bases separating them. The DNA for the CDR3 is TGTGCCAGCAGACTCGGGCCAGCCGATAATTCACCCCTCCACTTT. Translation gives CASRLGPADNSPLHF.

Many counts were recorded for this clonotype. The chain employs TRBV6-5 and TRBJ2-3; 8 bases agree with TRBD2. This CDR3 contains 18 residues. J gave up 2 bases and V 2 bases, and 12 bases lay outside the gene matches. The germline gives CDR1 MNHEY, CDR2 SVGAGI. The CDR3 here is CASSYVPGAGGTTDTQYF. The CDR3 region has the DNA TGTGCCAGCAGTTACGTCCCTGGGGCGGGAGGTACCACAGATACGCAGTATTTT.

This clonotype was found many times. The chain links TRBV29-1 to TRBJ2-7; TRBD2 aligns across 9 bases. This CDR3 is 14 amino acids long. CDR1 is SQVTM and CDR2 is ANQGSEA in the germline V gene. With V trimmed by 2 bases and J by 2 bases, 4 bases remained unmatched. The CDR3 loop reads CSVEIPSGTYEQYF. The DNA for the CDR3 is TGCAGCGTTGAAATCCCTAGCGGGACCTACGAGCAGTACTTC.

This clonotype was counted ten times or more. The chain employs TRBV20-1 and TRBJ2-7, with TRBD2 identical over 7 bases. Trimming took 5 bases from V and 3 from J; bases not matched to a gene: 10. Germline CDR1 is DFQATT and CDR2 is SNEGSKA (reference sequence). This CDR3 has 14 residues. The CDR3 protein is CSAGGDGEFYEQYF. CDR3 DNA sequence: TGCAGTGCTGGGGGGGACGGTGAGTTCTACGAGCAGTACTTC.

The chain is built from TRBV14 and TRBJ1-1, with no clear D. This CDR3 region has 13 residues. Deletions cut 5 bases from V and 10 bases from J, with 17 bases between. The germline V gene encodes CDR1 SGHDN and CDR2 FVKESK. The CDR3 protein is CASSVTQYEGAFF. CDR3 DNA sequence: TGTGCCAGCAGCGTCACCCAGTATGAGGGAGCTTTCTTT.

This clonotype was recorded at least ten times. The chain is built from TRBV4-3 and TRBJ1-4; D may be TRBD1 (6 bases). The CDR3 has 16 residues. The V gene's germline CDR1 is LGHNA and CDR2 YSLEER. Between the trimmed V and J ends, which lost 0 bases and 2 bases, there was a span of 10 bases. CDR3 bases: TGCGCCAGCAGCCAAGATCGGGGGCTCACTAATGAAAAACTGTTTTTT. The encoded protein is CASSQDRGLTNEKLFF.

The chain recombines TRBV7-6 with TRBJ1-2, with 9 bases aligning to TRBD1. V trimming: 5 bases; J trimming: 7 bases; junction bases outside the gene matches: 8. From germline, CDR1 is SGHVS and CDR2 FNYEAQ. The CDR3 sequence is 14 residues long. The CDR3 region is CASSPRTGEGGYTF. The CDR3 DNA sequence: TGTGCCAGCAGCCCCCGGACAGGGGAGGGTGGCTACACCTTC.

This clonotype came up a few times. The chain recombines TRBV5-1 with TRBJ2-1, with unresolved D. The length of the CDR3 is 12 residues. The germline V gene encodes CDR1 SGHRS and CDR2 YFSETQ. V lost 1 base, J lost 7 bases, and 6 bases lay in between. CDR3 bases: TGCGCCAGCAGCTTGTTCCCAAATGAGCAGTTCTTC. Residues: CASSLFPNEQFF.